This entry lists 4 T cell receptor beta chains sequenced from one sample in a study of T cells in Graves' hyperthyroidism and ophthalmopathy. RNA transcripts served as the template for amplifying TCR beta CDR3 regions. A first-round RT-PCR of the TCR CDR3 used the HTBI primer set. TCRdb analysed the multiplex PCR reads with MiXCR anew, one entry per CDR3 protein. Among fewer than 500,000 distinct CDR3 sequences, over 12% were seen once, and the ten largest hold roughly an eighth. Input material: blood. Receptors originate from a man between 18 and 29 years old with Graves' ophthalmopathy.

This clonotype has at least ten counts. The chain recombines TRBV6-6 with TRBJ2-3, with no clear D. Trimming pared 0 bases from V and 0 bases from J, leaving 4 bases between. The CDR3 extends over 14 amino acids. In germline, CDR1 is MNHNY, CDR2 SVGAGI (reference sequence). The CDR3 here is CASSYSASTDTQYF. CDR3 in DNA: TGTGCCAGCAGTTACTCCGCGAGCACAGATACGCAGTATTTT.

This clonotype was observed many times. The CDR3 region is CATSDLRGPKNIQYF. CDR3 DNA: TGTGCCACCAGTGATTTAAGGGGACCCAAAAACATTCAGTACTTC. The chain employs TRBV24-1 and TRBJ2-4; D is tentatively TRBD1 or TRBD2 (5 bases each). The germline V gene has CDR1 KGHDR and CDR2 SFDVKD. V gave up 1 base and J gave up 2 bases, with 8 bases separating them. The CDR3 runs to 15 residues.

The rearrangement links TRBV19 to TRBJ1-4; no firm D call. The CDR3 totals 15 residues. V was clipped by 2 bases and J by 5 bases, with 12 bases between them. The germline gives CDR1 LNHDA, CDR2 SQIVND (reference sequence). CDR3 sequence (DNA): TGTGCCAGTAGTATAAATGAACTTCTAAATGAAAAACTGTTTTTT. Translated: CASSINELLNEKLFF.

This clonotype came up many times. The J gene is TRBJ1-3, the V gene TRBV4-1, with 7 bases fitting TRBD1. The germline gives CDR1 MGHRA, CDR2 YSYEKL. This CDR3 has 16 residues. The J segment lost 4 bases and the V segment lost 2 bases, leaving 8 bases of the junction unmatched. Here the CDR3 reads CASSQWATGIGNTIYF. DNA of the CDR3: TGCGCCAGCAGCCAATGGGCGACAGGGATCGGAAACACCATATATTTT.